The present entry profiles one T cell receptor (beta chain) with its context. Its specificity is unknown. The sample belongs to a study of a mutant IDH1 vaccine in newly diagnosed glioma. The overall study: Either 4-6 weeks after radiotherapy alone or alongside temozolomide, vaccination was begun. Antecedent treatment encompassed radiotherapy, temozolomide, or their combination; the majority received both.

TCRdb keeps only in-frame clones here, not all; method: immunoSEQ multiplex PCR. The sample contains about 36,000 clones, approximately 80% of which appear only once. J lost 3 bases, V lost 1 base, and 20 bases had no gene match. This CDR3 region has 21 residues. Germline loops: CDR1 LGHNA, CDR2 YNFKEQ. Indicated time point: week 11, during vaccination. The vaccine gave 300 ug of a 20-mer mutant IDH1 peptide subcutaneously per dose. The TCR sequence derives from a woman aged 25 to 45 with glioma. Some clones in this sample may be carry-over from other donors' samples. The material sequenced was peripheral blood mononuclear cells (PBMCs), taken from a glioma patient whose treatment included an IDH1 peptide vaccine. The chain carries TRBV4-2 and TRBJ2-3; 9 bases fit TRBD2. Here the CDR3 reads CASSQATRTGLAAGETDTQYF. CDR3 sequence (DNA): TGTGCCAGCAGCCAAGCCACTCGAACGGGACTAGCAGCGGGGGAGACAGATACGCAGTATTTT.